These 8 T cell receptor beta chains came from one sample sequenced in a study of cytomegalovirus exposure and HLA in healthy donors. PCR primers comprised 60 Vbeta and 13 Jbeta primers. Assay: immunoSEQ multiplex PCR; the TCRdb copy retains only in-frame clones and omits some. The data contain about 120,000 clones, approximately 79% of them singletons. Source material: PBMCs. Receptors originate from a young man in good health and CMV-seropositive.

The J gene is TRBJ2-7, the V gene TRBV5-6, with 9 bases fitting TRBD1. The CDR3 extends over 14 amino acids. J gave up 3 bases and V 6 bases, and 7 bases lay outside the gene matches. Germline V gene lookup returns CDR1 SGHDT and CDR2 YYEEEE. The CDR3: CASTRTGDRYEQYF. CDR3 coding DNA: TGTGCCAGCACCCGGACAGGGGATCGCTACGAGCAGTACTTC.

This clone was detected only once. V is TRBV29-1 and J is TRBJ2-2; a weak D match, TRBD2 (6 bases). This CDR3 spans 12 amino acids. Deletions cut 7 bases from V and 8 bases from J, with 14 bases between. From germline, CDR1 is SQVTM and CDR2 ANQGSEA. This chain's CDR3 is CSAGTSPGELFF. The CDR3 nucleotides read TGCAGCGCCGGGACTTCACCGGGGGAGCTGTTTTTT.

The rearrangement joins TRBV4-3 to TRBJ2-3; 10 bases are shared with TRBD2. The CDR3 has 17 amino acids. Germline CDR1 is LGHNA and CDR2 is YSLEER. J gave up 1 base and V 0 bases, and 4 bases lay outside the gene matches. CDR3 sequence (DNA): TGCGCCAGCAGCCAAGATGGGCTAGCGGGGGGCACAGATACGCAGTATTTT. Translating it yields CASSQDGLAGGTDTQYF.

The chain combines TRBV7-6 with TRBJ1-1, with 10 bases identical to TRBD1. J gave up 1 base and V 5 bases, and 4 bases lay outside the gene matches. This CDR3 region has 15 residues. Germline lookup yields CDR1 SGHVS and CDR2 FNYEAQ. The CDR3 loop is CASSQGDRGNTEAFF. CDR3 bases: TGTGCCAGCAGCCAAGGGGACAGGGGGAACACTGAAGCTTTCTTT. The full variable domain, with the rest looked up from reference TRBV7-6 and TRBJ1-1, is GAGVSQSPRYKVTKRGQDVALRCDPISGHVSLYWYRQALGQGPEFLTYFNYEAQQDKSGLPNDRFSAERPEGSISTLTIQRTEQRDSAMYRCASSQGDRGNTEAFFGQGTRLTVV.

The chain employs TRBV6-5 and TRBJ1-2, with D maybe TRBD1 (5 bases). Germline lookup yields CDR1 MNHEY and CDR2 SVGAGI. The CDR3 is made up of 13 amino acids. The ends were cut back, 6 bases at V and 0 bases at J, with 8 bases in the middle. The CDR3 spells CASSWTSNYGYTF. The DNA of the CDR3 is TGTGCCAGCAGCTGGACATCTAACTATGGCTACACCTTC.

The CDR3 is CASSARLESYEQYF. Here the CDR3 DNA reads TGTGCCAGCAGCGCCCGCTTGGAGTCCTACGAGCAGTACTTC. This chain joins TRBV9 and TRBJ2-7; D gene uncertain. The CDR3 consists of 14 residues. V was trimmed by 3 bases and J by 1 base, leaving 11 bases between them. CDR1 is SGDLS and CDR2 is YYNGEE in the germline V gene.

The chain combines TRBV4-2 with TRBJ2-7; possible D gene TRBD1, 5 bases. The CDR3 has 15 residues. Germline V gene data show CDR1 as LGHNA and CDR2 as YNFKEQ. The V and J ends lost 2 bases and 3 bases respectively, with 14 bases between them. The CDR3 DNA is TGTGCCAGCAGCCAACTGGGGCAGGGTCTCTACGAGCAGTACTTC. It translates to CASSQLGQGLYEQYF.

CDR3 region: CASSPGLAASEQFF. Here the CDR3 DNA reads TGCGCCAGCAGCCCAGGACTAGCGGCGTCTGAGCAGTTCTTC. The chain combines TRBV10-2 with TRBJ2-1; 10 positions match TRBD2. The CDR3 is 14 residues long. The germline V gene has CDR1 WSHSY and CDR2 SAAADI. V trimming: 6 bases; J trimming: 9 bases; junction bases outside the gene matches: 8.